This T cell receptor beta chain was found in a study of cytomegalovirus exposure and HLA in healthy donors. Study-level findings and limits: Earlier results showed most TCR beta V segments being productive about 87% or about 30% of the time. Apart from CMV serostatus, no immune exposure information was available. TCR sequences were mostly rare, though some public TCRs occurred in many donors.

For this clone: What it binds is not known.

CDR1 is ENHRY and CDR2 is SYGVKD in the germline V gene. The CDR3 consists of 17 residues. Trimming left V 0 bases short and J 3 bases short, with 18 bases between. Primers: 60 Vbeta forward and 13 Jbeta reverse. Using immunoSEQ multiplex PCR, the repertoire was profiled, and TCRdb retains in-frame clones only, with some absent. Altogether about 140,000 clones are present, 70% to 80% being singletons, with the ten largest covering over 13%. The source material was PBMCs. V is TRBV10-3 and J is TRBJ2-7, with D perhaps matching TRBD2 (7 bases). The origin of this receptor is a woman in her thirties or forties in good health and CMV-seronegative. The CDR3 reads CAISESRNGGGHYEQYF. The CDR3 coding sequence is TGTGCCATCAGTGAGTCGAGGAATGGCGGGGGCCACTACGAGCAGTACTTC.